Below, 9 T cell receptor beta chains from the same sample are listed, as sequenced in a study of a mutant IDH1 vaccine in newly diagnosed glioma (dated by TCRdb to 2020 to 2023). The label giving this sample's time point can be read as: week 35, safety follow-up. Each vaccine dose was 300 ug of a 20-mer mutant IDH1 peptide in Montanide, given subcutaneously with topical imiquimod. Their antigens are not known. The library was built by means of the immunoSEQ multiplex PCR assay. TCRdb holds this immuneACCESS table with in-frame rearrangements only. Some clones are missing; in checked studies, unresolved V genes explain under half, and the rest has no known cause. This sample lists approximately 50,000 clones; roughly three quarters were detected once. 6.5% to 7.5% of the sample goes to the ten largest clones. The sample in question was PBMCs, obtained from a glioma patient whose treatment included an IDH1 peptide vaccine. Receptors originate from a middle-aged man with glioma.

This sequence joins TRBV7-9 and TRBJ2-1; 15 nucleotides match TRBD2. Germline assignment: CDR1 SEHNR and CDR2 FQNEAQ (reference sequence). This CDR3 has 15 amino acids. CDR3 sequence: CGGGLAGGVYNEQFF. The CDR3 nucleotides are TGTGGTGGGGGACTAGCGGGGGGAGTCTACAATGAGCAGTTCTTC. Together with reference TRBV7-9 and TRBJ2-1, the CDR3 gives the full variable domain: DTGVSQNPRHKITKRGQNVTFRCDPISEHNRLYWYRQTLGQGPEFLTYFQNEAQLEKSRLLSDRFSAERPKGSFSTLEIQRTEQGDSAMYLCGGGLAGGVYNEQFFGPGTRLTVL.

The chain couples TRBV6-5 to TRBJ2-7; TRBD2 might be the D (5 bases). The V gene's germline CDR1 is MNHEY and CDR2 SVGAGI. Deletions cut 6 bases from V and 0 bases from J, with 9 bases between. The CDR3 is 13 residues long. The CDR3 here is CASRPGNSYEQYF. The CDR3 DNA is TGTGCCAGCAGGCCGGGAAACTCCTACGAGCAGTACTTC.

The J gene is TRBJ2-5, the V gene TRBV6-6; D remains ambiguous. The CDR3 contains 13 residues. Germline V gene sequence: CDR1 MNHNY, CDR2 SVGAGI (reference sequence). V lost 3 bases and J lost 2, with 7 bases in between. CDR3 sequence: CASSYGEQETQYF. As DNA, the CDR3 is TGTGCCAGCAGTTATGGGGAACAAGAGACCCAGTACTTC.

In DNA, the CDR3 is TGTGCCAGCAGCTTGGTGCCGACAGCCAACACTGAAGCTTTCTTT. Amino acids: CASSLVPTANTEAFF. The chain employs TRBV5-6 and TRBJ1-1, with a possible D match to TRBD1 (5 bases). Trimming left V 0 bases short and J 2 bases short, with 11 bases between. The CDR3 covers 15 residues. Germline V lookup: CDR1 SGHDT, CDR2 YYEEEE.

This chain uses TRBV5-1 with TRBJ2-2; no firm D call. The germline CDR1 and CDR2 sequences are SGHRS and YFSETQ. Deletions cut 0 bases from V and 3 bases from J, with 6 bases between. This CDR3 is built from 14 residues. As DNA, the CDR3 is TGCGCCAGCAGCTTGGGCTCCTACACCGGGGAGCTGTTTTTT. This translates into CASSLGSYTGELFF. The full variable domain, completed using reference TRBV5-1 and TRBJ2-2, is KAGVTQTPRYLIKTRGQQVTLSCSPISGHRSVSWYQQTPGQGLQFLFEYFSETQRNKGNFPGRFSGRQFSNSRSEMNVSTLELGDSALYLCASSLGSYTGELFFGEGSRLTVL.

The chain is built from TRBV6-8 and TRBJ1-4; D is unclear. The CDR3 has 16 residues. V lost 7 bases and J lost 1, with 16 bases in between. Germline V gene data show CDR1 as MNHGY and CDR2 as SAAAGT. CDR3 residues: CASTLALTVTNEKLFF. CDR3 nucleotide sequence: TGTGCCAGCACCTTAGCCCTAACTGTAACTAATGAAAAACTGTTTTTT.

V and J are TRBV11-2 and TRBJ2-1, with TRBD1 as a possible D gene (7 bases). Trimming removed 6 bases from V and 7 bases from J, with 19 bases in between. Germline assignment: CDR1 SGHAT and CDR2 FQNNGV. The CDR3 is made up of 15 amino acids. CDR3 region: CASRNNQGGLNEQFF. The CDR3 DNA sequence: TGTGCCAGCAGAAACAACCAGGGGGGTTTGAATGAGCAGTTCTTC.

CDR3 nucleotide sequence: TGTGCCAGCAGAAGGGCCAGCCTAAATGAAAAACTGTTTTTT. Its translation is CASRRASLNEKLFF. The chain uses TRBV27 and TRBJ1-4, with D hard to call. Germline CDR1 and CDR2: MNHEY and SMNVEV (reference sequence). Trimming left V 6 bases short and J 5 bases short, with 13 bases between. This CDR3 comprises 14 residues. The full variable domain, in which reference TRBV27 and TRBJ1-4 provide the parts outside the CDR3, is EAQVTQNPRYLITVTGKKLTVTCSQNMNHEYMSWYRQDPGLGLRQIYYSMNVEVTDKGDVPEGYKVSRKEKRNFPLILESPSPNQTSLYFCASRRASLNEKLFFGSGTQLSVL.

Only one count was recorded for this clone. The chain is built from TRBV15 and TRBJ2-4, with 10 bases aligning to TRBD1. Germline V gives CDR1 LNHNV, CDR2 YYDKDF (reference sequence). The J segment lost 0 bases and the V segment lost 5 bases, leaving 10 bases of the junction unmatched. This CDR3 is 18 amino acids long. The CDR3 DNA sequence: TGTGCCACCAGCGGACCGGGACAGGGGCCTCTAGCCAAAAACATTCAGTACTTC. It specifies CATSGPGQGPLAKNIQYF.